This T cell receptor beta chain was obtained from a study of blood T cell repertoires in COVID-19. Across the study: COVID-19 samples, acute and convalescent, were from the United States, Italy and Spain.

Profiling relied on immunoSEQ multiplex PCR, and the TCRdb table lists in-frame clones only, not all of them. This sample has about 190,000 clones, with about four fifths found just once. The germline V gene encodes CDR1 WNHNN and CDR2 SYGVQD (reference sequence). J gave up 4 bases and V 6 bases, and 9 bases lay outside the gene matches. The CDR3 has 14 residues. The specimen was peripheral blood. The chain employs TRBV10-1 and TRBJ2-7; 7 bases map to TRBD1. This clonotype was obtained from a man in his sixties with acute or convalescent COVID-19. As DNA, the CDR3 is TGCGCCAGCAGAATCCGACAGGGACGGTACGAGCAGTACTTC. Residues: CASRIRQGRYEQYF.